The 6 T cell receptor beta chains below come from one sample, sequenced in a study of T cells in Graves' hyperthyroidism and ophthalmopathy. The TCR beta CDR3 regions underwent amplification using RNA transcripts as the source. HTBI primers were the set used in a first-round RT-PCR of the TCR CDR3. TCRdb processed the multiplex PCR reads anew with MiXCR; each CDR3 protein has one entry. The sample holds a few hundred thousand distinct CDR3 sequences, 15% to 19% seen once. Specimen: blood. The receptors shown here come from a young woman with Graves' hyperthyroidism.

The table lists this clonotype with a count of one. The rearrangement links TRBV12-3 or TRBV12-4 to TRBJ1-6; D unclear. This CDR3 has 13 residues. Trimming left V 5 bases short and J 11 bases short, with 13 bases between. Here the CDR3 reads CASSRAIGTPLHF. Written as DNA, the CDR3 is TGTGCCAGCAGTCGGGCAATTGGCACACCCCTCCACTTT.

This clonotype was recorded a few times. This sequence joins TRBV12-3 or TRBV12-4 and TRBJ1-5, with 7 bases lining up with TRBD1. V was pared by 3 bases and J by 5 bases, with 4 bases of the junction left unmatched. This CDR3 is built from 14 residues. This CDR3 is CASSLLGGDQPQHF. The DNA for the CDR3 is TGTGCCAGCAGTTTGTTAGGGGGCGATCAGCCCCAGCATTTT.

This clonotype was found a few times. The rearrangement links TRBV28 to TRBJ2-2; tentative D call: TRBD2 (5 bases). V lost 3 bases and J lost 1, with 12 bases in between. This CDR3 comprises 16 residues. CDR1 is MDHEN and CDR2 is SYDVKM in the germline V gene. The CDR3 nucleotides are TGTGCCAGCAGTTTTTGGGTTAGCGAGAACACCGGGGAGCTGTTTTTT. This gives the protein CASSFWVSENTGELFF.

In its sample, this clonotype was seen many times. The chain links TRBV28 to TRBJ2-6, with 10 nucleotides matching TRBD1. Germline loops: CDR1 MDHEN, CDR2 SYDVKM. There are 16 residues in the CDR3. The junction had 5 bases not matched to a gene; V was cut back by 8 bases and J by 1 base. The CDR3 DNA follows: TGTGCCAGCGGCCGGGACAGGGGATCTGGGGCCAACGTCCTGACTTTC. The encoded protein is CASGRDRGSGANVLTF.

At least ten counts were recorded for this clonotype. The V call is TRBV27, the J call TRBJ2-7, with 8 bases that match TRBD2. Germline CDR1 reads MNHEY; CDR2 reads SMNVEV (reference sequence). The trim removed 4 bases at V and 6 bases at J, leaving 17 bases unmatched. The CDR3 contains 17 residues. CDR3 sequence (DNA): TGTGCCAGCAGTTCCCTGGGCAGCGGGGGACCCGGAGGCGAGCAGTACTTC. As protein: CASSSLGSGGPGGEQYF.

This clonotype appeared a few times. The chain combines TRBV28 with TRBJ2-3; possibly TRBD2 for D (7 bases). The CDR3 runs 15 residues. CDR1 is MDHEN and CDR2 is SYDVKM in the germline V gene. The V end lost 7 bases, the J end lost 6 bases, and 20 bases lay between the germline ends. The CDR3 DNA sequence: TGTGCCAGCACCCTCGAGGGGGGGCCGGTCGATACGCAGTATTTT. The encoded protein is CASTLEGGPVDTQYF.